This T cell receptor (beta chain) was profiled in a study of T cells in tuberculosis. Study observations and caveats: Active tuberculosis patients had shorter CDR3-alpha; the beta difference was nonsignificant.

Sequencing was performed with immunoSEQ multiplex PCR; in TCRdb, only in-frame clones are kept and a portion is missing. Among 24,000 or so clones listed, 95% were seen once. Notes on this clone: Its antigen is not identified.

Losses at the gene ends were 0 bases for V and 3 bases for J; bases not matched to a gene: 4. Germline-derived CDR1 and CDR2 are SEHNR and FQNEAQ (reference sequence). The CDR3 has 15 residues. The sequenced material came from PBMCs. The J gene is TRBJ1-1, the V gene TRBV7-9; 7 bases fit TRBD1. The TCR sequence derives from a donor under 30 with latent tuberculosis or without tuberculosis infection. CDR3 sequence reads: CASSLAGTAYTEAFF. The CDR3 nucleotides read TGTGCCAGCAGCTTAGCCGGGACAGCCTACACTGAAGCTTTCTTT.